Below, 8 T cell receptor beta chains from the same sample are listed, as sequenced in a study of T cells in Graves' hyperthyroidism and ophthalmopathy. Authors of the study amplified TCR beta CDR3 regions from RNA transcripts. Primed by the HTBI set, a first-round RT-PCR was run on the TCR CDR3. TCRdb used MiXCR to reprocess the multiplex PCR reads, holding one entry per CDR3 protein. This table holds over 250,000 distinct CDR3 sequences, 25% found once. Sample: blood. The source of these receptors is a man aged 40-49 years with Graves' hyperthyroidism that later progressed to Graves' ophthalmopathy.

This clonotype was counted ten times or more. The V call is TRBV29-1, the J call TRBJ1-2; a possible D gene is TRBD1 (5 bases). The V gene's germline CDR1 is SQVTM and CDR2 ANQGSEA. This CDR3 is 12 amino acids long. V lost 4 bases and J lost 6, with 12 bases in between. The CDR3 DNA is TGCAGCGTTGCCGAGGGGTTTAATGGCTACACCTTC. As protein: CSVAEGFNGYTF. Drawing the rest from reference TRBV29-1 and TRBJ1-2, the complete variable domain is SAVISQKPSRDICQRGTSLTIQCQVDSQVTMMFWYRQQPGQSLTLIATANQGSEATYESGFVIDKFPISRPNLTFSTLTVSNMSPEDSSIYLCSVAEGFNGYTFGSGTRLTVV.

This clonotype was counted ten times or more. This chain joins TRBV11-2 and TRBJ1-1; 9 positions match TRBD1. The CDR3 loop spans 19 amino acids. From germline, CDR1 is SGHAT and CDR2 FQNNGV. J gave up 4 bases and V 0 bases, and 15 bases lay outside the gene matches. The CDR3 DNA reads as TGTGCCAGCAGCTTAGATGGGGCTGTAACAGGGGGCGTACCCACTGAAGCTTTCTTT. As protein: CASSLDGAVTGGVPTEAFF.

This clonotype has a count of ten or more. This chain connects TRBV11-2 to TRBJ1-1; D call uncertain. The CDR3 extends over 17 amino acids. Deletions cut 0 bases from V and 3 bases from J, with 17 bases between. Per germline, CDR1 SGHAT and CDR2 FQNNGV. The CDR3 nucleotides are TGTGCCAGCAGCTTAGAGGGGTGGGCGGGCTCCTACACTGAAGCTTTCTTT. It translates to CASSLEGWAGSYTEAFF.

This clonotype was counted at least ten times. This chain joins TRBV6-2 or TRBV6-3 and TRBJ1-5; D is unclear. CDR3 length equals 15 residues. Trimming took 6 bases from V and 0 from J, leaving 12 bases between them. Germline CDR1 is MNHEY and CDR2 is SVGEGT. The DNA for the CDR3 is TGTGCCAGCAGGACGATACCGTATAGCAATCAGCCCCAGCATTTT. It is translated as CASRTIPYSNQPQHF.

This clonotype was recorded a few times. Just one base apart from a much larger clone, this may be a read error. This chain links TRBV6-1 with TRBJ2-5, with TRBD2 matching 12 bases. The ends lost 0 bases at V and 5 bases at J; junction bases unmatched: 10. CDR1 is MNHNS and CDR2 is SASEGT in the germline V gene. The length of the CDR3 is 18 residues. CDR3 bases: TGTGCCAGCAGTGAAGCGGGTCCCGGACTAGCGGGAATTGAGACCCAGTACTTC. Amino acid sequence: CASSEAGPGLAGIETQYF.

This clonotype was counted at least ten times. DNA of the CDR3: TGTGCCAGCAGTTACTCGAGCAGGGGGTTCTATGGCTACACCTTC. It encodes CASSYSSRGFYGYTF. The rearrangement uses TRBV6-5 and TRBJ1-2; 7 nucleotides match TRBD1. Trimming took 0 bases from V and 4 from J; bases not matched to a gene: 5. CDR1 MNHEY and CDR2 SVGAGI come from the germline V gene. This CDR3 is 15 amino acids long.

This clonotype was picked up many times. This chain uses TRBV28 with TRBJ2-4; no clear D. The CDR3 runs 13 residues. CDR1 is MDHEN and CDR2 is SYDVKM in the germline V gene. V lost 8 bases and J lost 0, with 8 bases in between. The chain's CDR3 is CASVGIAKNIQYF. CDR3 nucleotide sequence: TGTGCCAGCGTGGGAATAGCCAAAAACATTCAGTACTTC.

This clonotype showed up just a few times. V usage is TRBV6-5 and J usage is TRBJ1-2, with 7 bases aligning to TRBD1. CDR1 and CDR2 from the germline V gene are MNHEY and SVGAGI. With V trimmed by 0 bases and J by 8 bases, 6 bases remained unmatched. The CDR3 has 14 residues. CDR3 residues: CASSYSDRDSGYTF. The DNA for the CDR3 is TGTGCCAGCAGTTACTCCGACAGGGACAGCGGCTACACCTTC.